The clone carrying this T cell receptor beta chain was counted between two and nine times. Its antigen is not known. The CDR3 consists of 12 residues. Germline V gives CDR1 MNHEY, CDR2 SVGAGI. Trimming removed 4 bases at V and 7 bases at J, with 11 bases between. Through a sample-barcoded 5' primer and a J-beta primer mix, a second PCR was run for roughly 6 to 11 cycles. Every molecule of cDNA carried a tag from a template-switch adaptor with 12 random nucleotides. TCRdb re-called the 5' RACE reads through MiXCR, storing one row per CDR3 protein. The data show 450,000 to 600,000 distinct CDR3 sequences, 25% to 35% seen once. The data are from a study of blood T cells in healthy people across ages. Study observations and caveats: More naive CD4+ cells and higher diversity marked long-lived donors relative to aged donors.

These data also featured in a second study, about T cells of mothers and their children. As that report states: Slightly higher, non-significant overlap characterized related mother-child pairs relative to unrelated pairs.

This receptor was obtained from a boy aged 2 to 10 in good health. The V gene is TRBV6-5, the J gene TRBJ2-7; D uncertain. Sequencing was done on a sample of blood. CDR3: CASSLRVGEQYF. CDR3 DNA sequence: TGTGCCAGCAGTTTAAGGGTCGGTGAGCAGTACTTC.